This record concerns one T cell receptor beta chain sequence. Source study methods: Reference gene primers were amplified, and this amplification served to estimate nucleated cell counts. Sequenced by immunoSEQ multiplex PCR; TCRdb stores in-frame clones only, minus some. V, J and clone size are taken as reported in that table, and D and trimming were inferred from the DNA itself. Of roughly 350,000 clones detected, approximately 81% appear once; the ten largest clones hold 3.5% to 4%. The CDR3 consists of 13 residues. V lost 10 bases, J lost 4 bases, and 4 bases stayed unmatched. From germline, CDR1 is MDHEN and CDR2 SYDVKM. This sample is part of a study of blood T cell repertoires in COVID-19. The overall study: Acute and convalescent COVID-19 samples came from the United States, Italy and Spain. The analysed material was cDNA or gDNA that came from T cells, B-cell-depleted T cells, or PBMCs.

This rearrangement joins TRBV28 to TRBJ2-2, with TRBD1 identical over 9 bases. This clonotype originated in a young woman with acute or convalescent COVID-19. The material sequenced was peripheral blood. The DNA of the CDR3 is TGTGCCACACAGGGGGCGGTCACCGGGGAGCTGTTTTTT. Translation: CATQGAVTGELFF.